This is a list of T cell receptor beta chains from one sample in a study of blood T cell repertoires in COVID-19. This table comes from immunoSEQ multiplex PCR, and its TCRdb copy is limited to in-frame clones, with some not included. The table shows roughly 190,000 clones, with 75% to 85% occurring only once. The sequenced material came from PBMCs or T cells enriched from blood (not recorded which). All receptors derive from a man in his forties or fifties who had recovered from COVID-19. Each CDR3 is given with its conserved first and last residue. The D gene is left open where the match is weak. A row's size may be missing; if present it is once, few, many or a size class.

D,J,size,V,DNA,CDR3
TRBD2,TRBJ2-1,.,TRBV2,TGTGCCAGCAGTGATTTTGAACTAGCGGGAGTCGACGAGCAGTTCTTC,CASSDFELAGVDEQFF
.,TRBJ1-6,.,TRBV13,TGTGCCAGCACCCTAACGGAGGGGCATAATTCACCCCTCCACTTT,CASTLTEGHNSPLHF
TRBD2,TRBJ2-3,once,TRBV15,TGTGCCACCAGCAGAACATCCGGGACTAGCGGGAGGGCAGGAGATACGCAGTATTTT,CATSRTSGTSGRAGDTQYF
TRBD1,TRBJ2-2,few,TRBV7-9,TGTGCCAGCAGCTTAGCTCTCAGGGGGCGCGGCGGGGAGCTGTTTTTT,CASSLALRGRGGELFF
.,TRBJ2-1,.,TRBV12-1,TGTGCCAGCCTGGGCCAAAGCTCCTACAATGAGCAGTTCTTC,CASLGQSSYNEQFF
.,TRBJ1-1,.,TRBV5-1,TGCGCCAGCAGCTTGGGCCCACAGGGAATGAACACTGAAGCTTTCTTT,CASSLGPQGMNTEAFF
TRBD1,TRBJ1-1,.,TRBV7-3,TGTGCCAGCAGCTACGGGACAGGGTCGGGCACTGAAGCTTTCTTT,CASSYGTGSGTEAFF
.,TRBJ2-7,few,TRBV27,TGTGCCAGCAGTTTTTCGGGGAGTCCCACCTACGAGCAGTACTTC,CASSFSGSPTYEQYF
.,TRBJ2-3,.,TRBV5-1,TGCGCCAGCAGCTTGGCCATGGGTAGGGGGACGGATACGCAGTATTTT,CASSLAMGRGTDTQYF
.,TRBJ1-1,.,TRBV4-3,TGCGCCAGCAGGCCAGGGGTAACGAACACTGAAGCTTTCTTT,CASRPGVTNTEAFF
TRBD1,TRBJ1-6,.,TRBV5-1,TGCGCCAGCGGCCCCGGACAGGAGAATTCACCCCTCCACTTT,CASGPGQENSPLHF
.,TRBJ1-5,.,TRBV18,TGTGCCAGCTCACCCCAACAGTTGGATAGCAATCAGCCCCAGCATTTT,CASSPQQLDSNQPQHF
.,TRBJ2-1,.,TRBV13,TGTGCCAGCAGCTTAAGACTAGAGCAGTTCTTC,CASSLRLEQFF
TRBD1,TRBJ2-5,.,TRBV5-6,TGTGCCAGCAGCTTGGATATGCGGACAGGGGCGGGGGAGACCCAGTACTTC,CASSLDMRTGAGETQYF
TRBD1,TRBJ1-2,.,TRBV2,TGTGCCAGCAGTACACAGGGGGCGCCGGGCTACACCTTC,CASSTQGAPGYTF
TRBD1,TRBJ1-1,.,TRBV5-8,TGTGCCAGCGGTTACAGGGGAGGAGACACTGAAGCTTTCTTT,CASGYRGGDTEAFF
TRBD1,TRBJ2-3,few,TRBV6-5,TGTGCCAGCAGGCCGACAGGGACCACAGATACGCAGTATTTT,CASRPTGTTDTQYF
.,TRBJ1-2,.,TRBV29-1,TGCAGCGTTGGCGGATCAGGGGAGTTAAACTATGGCTACACCTTC,CSVGGSGELNYGYTF
.,TRBJ2-7,.,TRBV5-5,TGTGCCAGCAGCTCGGGCTGGACAGACCTAATCTACGAGCAGTACTTC,CASSSGWTDLIYEQYF
TRBD1,TRBJ2-2,once,TRBV2,TGTGCCAGCAGTGTCGTGGCAGGGGGCTTGGCCGGGGAGCTGTTTTTT,CASSVVAGGLAGELFF
TRBD2,TRBJ2-1,once,TRBV19,TGTGCCAGTCTGGGCGGGAGGTCCTACAATGAGCAGTTCTTC,CASLGGRSYNEQFF
TRBD2,TRBJ2-5,.,TRBV7-9,TGTGCCAGCAGCTTGGGACTAGCAGGGACCCAGTACTTC,CASSLGLAGTQYF
.,TRBJ2-1,.,TRBV7-8,TGTGCCAGCAGCTTAGGCTACTCCTACAATGAGCAGTTCTTC,CASSLGYSYNEQFF
TRBD2,TRBJ2-1,.,TRBV9,TGTGCCAGCACCCCAGGGGCGGGAGGGTCCTACAATGAGCAGTTCTTC,CASTPGAGGSYNEQFF
TRBD2,TRBJ2-3,.,TRBV7-2,TGTGCCAGCAGCTATGGCGGGAGGGCCGGAGCAGATACGCAGTATTTT,CASSYGGRAGADTQYF
.,TRBJ1-5,.,TRBV15,TGTGCCACCAGCAACTCGGGTCAGCCCCAGCATTTT,CATSNSGQPQHF